This entry lists 26 T cell receptor beta chains sequenced from one sample in a study of Ad26.COV2.S vaccination and SARS-CoV-2 variants. Treatment defined: roughly 20 received Ad26.COV2.S at low or high dose, single or two shots; several received placebo; per-sample allocation not given. Material that was analyzed had been drawn on day 63 after the first vaccine or placebo injection. TCRdb's copy holds only in-frame clones and misses some; the assay was immunoSEQ multiplex PCR. In the table there are roughly 350,000 clones, 80% to 90% of which are singletons. The specimen comprised peripheral blood, sampled in a trial of Ad26.COV2.S vaccine versus placebo. Receptor source: a person aged 18-65 years who received the Ad26.COV2.S COVID-19 vaccine or a placebo.

The chain couples TRBV3-1 (or the pseudogene TRBV3-2) to TRBJ1-2; D is unclear. Germline V gene data show CDR1 as LGHDT and CDR2 as YNNKEL (reference sequence). There are 14 residues in the CDR3. V was shortened by 0 bases and J by 3 bases, with 8 bases between the two germline ends. The CDR3 DNA reads TGTGCCAGCAGCCAAGATACGAGAGACTATGGCTACACCTTC. It encodes CASSQDTRDYGYTF.

This clone showed up just once. This chain connects TRBV12-3 or TRBV12-4 to TRBJ2-3; the D is unclear. The CDR3 sequence is 13 residues long. V shed 4 bases and J shed 6 bases, with 11 bases lying between them. Here the CDR3 DNA reads TGTGCCAGCAGTTCCGGGCCGCGGGATACGCAGTATTTT. It translates to CASSSGPRDTQYF.

The V gene is TRBV19, the J gene TRBJ2-7; 8 nucleotides line up with TRBD1. The V and J ends lost 10 bases and 4 bases, in that order; junction bases with no gene match: 12. The CDR3 has 14 residues. Looked up from germline, CDR1 is LNHDA and CDR2 is SQIVND (reference sequence). DNA of the CDR3: TGTGCCAACGCGGTCGGACAGGGATGGTACGAGCAGTACTTC. It is translated as CANAVGQGWYEQYF.

The gene calls are TRBV29-1 and TRBJ1-2, with unresolved D. The CDR3 runs to 14 residues. V was cut by 2 bases and J by 1 base, with 11 bases left in between. The germline V gene has CDR1 SQVTM and CDR2 ANQGSEA. The CDR3 DNA reads TGCAGCGTTGAATTGGACGGCAGTAACTATGGCTACACCTTC. It codes for CSVELDGSNYGYTF. The variable domain in full, with the rest retrieved from reference TRBV29-1 and TRBJ1-2, is SAVISQKPSRDICQRGTSLTIQCQVDSQVTMMFWYRQQPGQSLTLIATANQGSEATYESGFVIDKFPISRPNLTFSTLTVSNMSPEDSSIYLCSVELDGSNYGYTFGSGTRLTVV.

V and J are TRBV12-3 or TRBV12-4 and TRBJ2-1; perhaps TRBD1 as D (6 bases). V was trimmed by 5 bases and J by 8 bases, leaving 10 bases between them. There are 12 residues in the CDR3. CDR3 residues: CASSQNRDEQFF. CDR3 sequence (DNA): TGTGCCAGCAGTCAAAACAGGGATGAGCAGTTCTTC.

The chain has TRBV2 and TRBJ2-5; 9 nucleotides match TRBD1. Germline assignment: CDR1 SNHLY and CDR2 FYNNEI. V lost 8 bases and J lost 5; bases outside the gene matches: 6. The CDR3 runs 13 residues. CDR3 DNA sequence: TGTGCCAGCTTGGGACAGGGTAAGGAGACCCAGTACTTC. Protein sequence: CASLGQGKETQYF.

The genes are TRBV4-1 and TRBJ1-1; 12 positions agree with TRBD1. The trim removed 0 bases at V and 5 bases at J, leaving 7 bases unmatched. Germline CDR1 MGHRA, CDR2 YSYEKL. There are 17 residues in the CDR3. CDR3 coding DNA: TGCGCCAGCAGCCAAGATTCTTGGGACAGGGGGCATACTGAAGCTTTCTTT. Translated, it gives CASSQDSWDRGHTEAFF.

This clone was counted between two and nine times. The chain couples TRBV7-3 to TRBJ2-3; no definite D call. Per the germline V gene, CDR1 is SGHTA and CDR2 is FQGTGA. Trimming shortened V by 0 bases and J by 7 bases, and 11 bases separated the two germline ends. CDR3 length equals 14 residues. The CDR3: CASSLTSDSNTQYF. The CDR3 nucleotides read TGTGCCAGCAGCTTAACGTCCGACTCCAATACGCAGTATTTT.

The chain recombines TRBV7-2 with TRBJ2-1; D uncertain. Germline V lookup: CDR1 SGHTA, CDR2 FQGNSA. Deletions cut 3 bases from V and 3 bases from J, with 12 bases between. The CDR3 is 15 amino acids. The CDR3 DNA reads as TGTGCCAGCAGCTTGGGCCTGAAAAACTACAATGAGCAGTTCTTC. It specifies CASSLGLKNYNEQFF. Drawing the rest from reference TRBV7-2 and TRBJ2-1, the complete variable domain is GAGVSQSPSNKVTEKGKDVELRCDPISGHTALYWYRQSLGQGLEFLIYFQGNSAPDKSGLPSDRFSAERTGGSVSTLTIQRTQQEDSAVYLCASSLGLKNYNEQFFGPGTRLTVL.

The CDR3 coding sequence is TGTGCCAGCAGTTTATCCCCAGGGCAGGGGAATGGCTACACCTTC. Translating gives CASSLSPGQGNGYTF. The chain recombines TRBV28 with TRBJ1-2, with a possible D match to TRBD1 (6 bases). With 1 base removed from V and 6 bases from J, the gap between germline ends came to 15 bases. The CDR3 is 15 amino acids. The germline V gene has CDR1 MDHEN and CDR2 SYDVKM.

The chain couples TRBV18 to TRBJ2-5; a weak D match, TRBD1 (6 bases). There are 14 residues in the CDR3. CDR1 and CDR2 from the germline V gene are KGHSH and LQKENI. Trimming pared 3 bases from V and 5 bases from J, leaving 13 bases between. CDR3 coding DNA: TGTGCCAGCTCACCCCCGACAGGTCGGGAGACCCAGTACTTC. It yields the protein CASSPPTGRETQYF.

This CDR3 is CASLSNAADTQYF. The CDR3 nucleotides read TGTGCCAGCCTTAGTAACGCGGCGGATACGCAGTATTTT. This chain connects TRBV7-9 to TRBJ2-3; D uncertain. The germline V gene has CDR1 SEHNR and CDR2 FQNEAQ (reference sequence). The CDR3 has 13 amino acids. The ends were cut back, 8 bases at V and 6 bases at J, with 15 bases in the middle.

V is TRBV9 and J is TRBJ2-1, with 13 nucleotides matching TRBD2. V lost 0 bases and J lost 0; bases outside the gene matches: 3. The germline V gene encodes CDR1 SGDLS and CDR2 YYNGEE. This CDR3 region has 18 residues. The CDR3 DNA reads as TGTGCCAGCAGCGTAGAGGGACTAGCGGGGAGCTCCTACAATGAGCAGTTCTTC. Its protein product is CASSVEGLAGSSYNEQFF.

The gene calls are TRBV13 and TRBJ2-3; D gene unclear. This CDR3 comprises 12 residues. V lost 2 bases, J lost 4 bases, and 4 bases lay in between. The germline V gene has CDR1 PRHDT and CDR2 FYEKMQ (reference sequence). The CDR3 DNA reads as TGTGCCAGCAGCTTAACCGCAGATACGCAGTATTTT. Protein sequence: CASSLTADTQYF.

The J gene is TRBJ2-1, the V gene TRBV5-5; the D is unclear. The V end was cut by 4 bases, the J end by 5 bases, with 16 bases between. Germline CDR1 SGHKS, CDR2 YYEKEE (reference sequence). The CDR3 length is 15 residues. The CDR3 bases are TGTGCCAGCAGCCCGGGCTATCTTAAAGACAATGAGCAGTTCTTC. Its protein is CASSPGYLKDNEQFF.

The genes are TRBV7-9 and TRBJ1-3, with TRBD1 matching over 11 bases. V lost 4 bases and J lost 8; bases outside the gene matches: 10. The CDR3 sequence is 16 residues long. Germline assignment: CDR1 SEHNR and CDR2 FQNEAQ (reference sequence). The CDR3 here is CASSSGQGDISDTIYF. As DNA, the CDR3 is TGTGCCAGCAGCTCGGGACAGGGGGATATCTCAGACACCATATATTTT.

V gene TRBV11-2 combines with J gene TRBJ1-1; a weak D match, TRBD1 (6 bases). V dropped 6 bases and J dropped 1 base, with 15 bases sitting between them. The CDR3 covers 15 residues. Germline CDR1 SGHAT, CDR2 FQNNGV. This chain's CDR3 is CASRFTGTRNTEAFF. The CDR3, as DNA: TGTGCCAGCAGATTCACAGGGACTCGGAACACTGAAGCTTTCTTT.

The chain couples TRBV9 to TRBJ1-3; D unresolved. In germline, CDR1 is SGDLS, CDR2 YYNGEE. Between the trimmed V and J ends, which lost 0 bases and 5 bases, there was a span of 6 bases. The CDR3 extends over 13 amino acids. The chain's CDR3 is CASSVEGRNTIYF. CDR3 DNA: TGTGCCAGCAGCGTAGAAGGTCGAAACACCATATATTTT. Drawing the rest from reference TRBV9 and TRBJ1-3, the complete variable domain is DSGVTQTPKHLITATGQRVTLRCSPRSGDLSVYWYQQSLDQGLQFLIQYYNGEERAKGNILERFSAQQFPDLHSELNLSSLELGDSALYFCASSVEGRNTIYFGEGSWLTVV.

The chain employs TRBV30 and TRBJ1-4; TRBD1 agrees at 8 bases. Trimming at V came to 1 base and at J to 2 bases, leaving 9 bases not matched to a gene. The CDR3 consists of 17 residues. Germline V gene lookup returns CDR1 GTSNPN and CDR2 SVGIG (reference sequence). This CDR3 is CAWSAGTGARTNEKLFF. The CDR3 nucleotides read TGTGCCTGGAGTGCCGGGACAGGCGCGCGTACTAATGAAAAACTGTTTTTT.

The rearrangement joins TRBV7-2 to TRBJ2-7, with a tentative D call TRBD2 (6 bases). Germline CDR1 SGHTA, CDR2 FQGNSA. The CDR3 has 14 residues. Trimming cost V 2 bases and J 6 bases, with 14 bases left between them. CDR3 coding DNA: TGTGCCAGCAGCTTAAATTGGCAGGGAGGCGAGCAGTACTTC. The encoded protein is CASSLNWQGGEQYF.

This chain's CDR3 is CASSLFRTGPGELFF. DNA for the CDR3: TGTGCCAGCAGCCTTTTTCGGACCGGGCCCGGGGAGCTGTTTTTT. The chain employs TRBV7-9 and TRBJ2-2; D not resolved. The ends were cut back, 5 bases at V and 6 bases at J, with 16 bases in the middle. From germline, CDR1 is SEHNR and CDR2 FQNEAQ (reference sequence). The CDR3 spans 15 residues.

This clone has more than one count but fewer than ten. The gene calls are TRBV24-1 and TRBJ1-2, with D unresolved. The length of the CDR3 is 14 residues. Deletions cut 5 bases from V and 8 bases from J, with 17 bases between. Germline loops: CDR1 KGHDR, CDR2 SFDVKD. The CDR3 nucleotides read TGTGCCACCAGTGCCAGGTCGGGTGACGAAGGCTACACCTTC. Translating it yields CATSARSGDEGYTF.

A word on this clone: Other DNA sequences in the sample encode the same CDR3. V usage is TRBV19 and J usage is TRBJ1-5; D is undetermined. CDR3 length equals 13 residues. V lost 0 bases, J lost 5 bases, and 5 bases lay in between. Germline V gene lookup returns CDR1 LNHDA and CDR2 SQIVND (reference sequence). In DNA form, the CDR3 reads TGTGCCAGTAGTATAGATAGGGATCAGCCCCAGCATTTT. As protein: CASSIDRDQPQHF.

This CDR3 reads CASSAMDSGNTIYF. CDR3 nucleotide sequence: TGTGCCAGCAGTGCAATGGACTCTGGAAACACCATATATTTT. This rearrangement joins TRBV6-2 or TRBV6-3 to TRBJ1-3; unclear D gene. The CDR3 contains 14 residues. The V gene's germline CDR1 is MNHEY and CDR2 SVGEGT. The V and J ends lost 5 bases and 0 bases respectively, with 8 bases between them.

The chain has TRBV7-2 and TRBJ2-1, with D uncertain. Trimming took 6 bases from V and 4 from J, leaving 10 bases between them. CDR3 length equals 13 residues. CDR1 and CDR2 from the germline V gene are SGHTA and FQGNSA. The CDR3, as DNA: TGTGCCAGCAGGGGATTGGGGTACAATGAGCAGTTCTTC. Translation: CASRGLGYNEQFF.

J is TRBJ1-4 and V is TRBV5-1, with no clear D. This CDR3 is built from 13 residues. The V end lost 4 bases, the J end lost 4 bases, and 8 bases lay between the germline ends. Germline V gene sequence: CDR1 SGHRS, CDR2 YFSETQ. CDR3 residues: CASSRTLNEKLFF. CDR3 coding DNA: TGCGCCAGCAGCCGAACCCTTAATGAAAAACTGTTTTTT.